These 25 T cell receptor beta chains share one sample of origin, sequenced in a study of T cell repertoires in cytomegalovirus infection (dated by TCRdb to about 2019). Sequencing took place on an Illumina HiSeq 1500. Starting from the raw public reads, TCRdb applied fastp trimming at Q25, assembled clones with MiXCR and retained in-frame beta chains. Rows are unified per CDR3 protein, each entry keeping the most common DNA and genes. The sample table contains roughly 720,000 distinct CDR3 sequences; only one count was recorded for 35% of them. 2.8% of the sample rests with the top ten. The sample consisted of PBMCs. These receptors all stem from a human donor in good health (CMV status not recorded). Some clones in this sample may be carry-over from other donors' samples.

Turning to this clonotype: Just one base apart from a much larger clone, this may be a read error. The chain is built from TRBV7-2 and TRBJ2-7; possible D gene TRBD1, 6 bases. Germline V lookup: CDR1 SGHTA, CDR2 FQGNSA. CDR3 length equals 14 residues. V lost 5 bases and J 8 bases, leaving 19 bases between the germline ends. The CDR3 bases are TGTGCCAGCAGCCTATTCGGCAGGGGTCTACAGCAGTACTTC. It yields the protein CASSLFGRGLQQYF.

In this sample, this clonotype turned up a few times. The rearrangement joins TRBV6-5 to TRBJ1-1; D gene unclear. This CDR3 is built from 11 residues. Germline values: CDR1 MNHEY, CDR2 SVGAGI. V was cut by 11 bases and J by 5 bases, with 12 bases left in between. The CDR3 DNA is TGTGCCGCCGTTGGAGTGACTGAAGCTTTCTTT. Translated: CAAVGVTEAFF.

This clonotype came up a few times. The chain is built from TRBV5-4 and TRBJ2-7; 9 bases match TRBD2. The V gene end was trimmed by 4 bases and the J gene end by 1 base; junction bases not matched to a gene: 3. Per germline, CDR1 SGHNT and CDR2 YYREEE (reference sequence). This CDR3 contains 14 residues. CDR3 nucleotides: TGTGCCAGCAGCCGGCGGGAGGGTTCCTACGAGCAGTACTTC. It is translated as CASSRREGSYEQYF.

The chain employs TRBV28 and TRBJ1-2; 9 bases map to TRBD1. Germline-derived CDR1 and CDR2 are MDHEN and SYDVKM. This CDR3 is built from 14 residues. J gave up 4 bases and V 3 bases, and 3 bases lay outside the gene matches. CDR3 amino acids: CASSLNRGPYGYTF. CDR3 DNA: TGTGCCAGCAGTTTGAACAGGGGGCCCTATGGCTACACCTTC.

This clonotype has only a few counts. V is TRBV5-1 and J is TRBJ2-1, with a weak D call TRBD2 (6 bases). V dropped 3 bases and J dropped 1 base, with 14 bases sitting between them. This CDR3 spans 16 amino acids. The germline V gene has CDR1 SGHRS and CDR2 YFSETQ. This CDR3 is CASSSLGRRSYNEQFF. CDR3 DNA sequence: TGCGCCAGCAGCTCCCTTGGGAGGCGATCCTACAATGAGCAGTTCTTC.

The rearrangement uses TRBV7-3 and TRBJ2-2, with a weak D call TRBD2 (6 bases). The CDR3 extends over 14 amino acids. Germline CDR1 SGHTA, CDR2 FQGTGA. Trimming took off 3 bases at V and 4 bases at J, with 9 bases between the two ends. CDR3 sequence reads: CASSFGRSTGELFF. CDR3 DNA: TGTGCCAGCAGCTTTGGGAGGAGCACCGGGGAGCTGTTTTTT. The entire variable domain, with the rest obtained from reference TRBV7-3 and TRBJ2-2, is as follows: GAGVSQTPSNKVTEKGKYVELRCDPISGHTALYWYRQSLGQGPEFLIYFQGTGAADDSGLPNDRFFAVRPEGSVSTLKIQRTERGDSAVYLCASSFGRSTGELFFGEGSRLTVL.

The chain combines TRBV15 with TRBJ2-1; the match to TRBD2 covers 8 bases. CDR1 and CDR2 (germline): LNHNV, YYDKDF (reference sequence). The CDR3 is made up of 15 amino acids. With 7 bases clipped from V and 4 bases from J, the junction kept 9 bases outside the gene matches. CDR3 sequence reads: CATNTGLGSYNEQFF. DNA of the CDR3: TGTGCCACCAACACGGGACTAGGTTCGTACAATGAGCAGTTCTTC.

This clonotype was detected only a few times. The chain recombines TRBV7-3 with TRBJ2-5; 7 nucleotides match TRBD1. This CDR3 has 16 residues. V dropped 5 bases and J dropped 2; count of bases not matched to a gene: 11. CDR1 SGHTA and CDR2 FQGTGA come from the germline V gene. CDR3 DNA: TGTGCCAGCAGCCCACGTACAAGGGGGCAACAAGAGACCCAGTACTTC. This translates into CASSPRTRGQQETQYF. Based on the CDR3 plus reference TRBV7-3 and TRBJ2-5, the full variable domain is GAGVSQTPSNKVTEKGKYVELRCDPISGHTALYWYRQSLGQGPEFLIYFQGTGAADDSGLPNDRFFAVRPEGSVSTLKIQRTERGDSAVYLCASSPRTRGQQETQYFGPGTRLLVL.

This clonotype was found a few times. The chain recombines TRBV7-6 with TRBJ2-3, with D hard to call. This CDR3 contains 17 residues. From germline, CDR1 is SGHVS and CDR2 FNYEAQ. The V gene lost 5 bases and the J gene lost 0 bases, with 18 bases spanning the gap. The CDR3: CASSAPVGGTSTDTQYF. As DNA, the CDR3 is TGTGCCAGCAGCGCCCCGGTGGGTGGAACTAGCACAGATACGCAGTATTTT.

The chain carries TRBV7-9 and TRBJ2-3; 9 nucleotides agree with TRBD1. The CDR3 contains 16 residues. V was pared by 5 bases and J by 7 bases, with 13 bases of the junction left unmatched. CDR1 and CDR2 from the germline V gene are SEHNR and FQNEAQ (reference sequence). In nucleotides, the CDR3 is TGTGCCAGCAGCCCGTCCCGGGACAGGGACCTAAATACGCAGTATTTT. Translating gives CASSPSRDRDLNTQYF.

In its sample, this clonotype was seen a few times. This chain uses TRBV7-2 with TRBJ1-2, with 7 bases fitting TRBD1. Germline V lookup: CDR1 SGHTA, CDR2 FQGNSA. The ends lost 6 bases at V and 7 bases at J; junction bases unmatched: 5. The CDR3 has 12 residues. The CDR3 loop is CASRAQGSGYTF. As DNA, the CDR3 is TGTGCCAGCAGAGCACAGGGGAGTGGCTACACCTTC.

The rearrangement joins TRBV4-1 to TRBJ1-4; possibly TRBD1 for D (6 bases). CDR3 length: 16 residues. The germline gives CDR1 MGHRA, CDR2 YSYEKL. V dropped 4 bases and J dropped 7 bases, with 19 bases sitting between them. As DNA, the CDR3 is TGCGCCAGCAGCCTGGTCGCTGGGACAATACCTGAAAAACTGTTTTTT. It is translated as CASSLVAGTIPEKLFF.

In this sample, this clonotype turned up once. The J gene is TRBJ2-3, the V gene TRBV24-1; the D call may be TRBD1 or TRBD2 (5 bases each). V lost 7 bases, J lost 5 bases, and 18 bases lay in between. The germline gives CDR1 KGHDR, CDR2 SFDVKD. There are 15 residues in the CDR3. The chain's CDR3 is CATRSPPGREDTQYF. CDR3 DNA: TGTGCCACCAGAAGTCCACCGGGACGGGAAGATACGCAGTATTTT.

The chain uses TRBV24-1 and TRBJ2-5, with a possible D match to TRBD1 (6 bases). V lost 9 bases and J 1 base, leaving 17 bases between the germline ends. The CDR3 is made up of 15 amino acids. CDR1 and CDR2 from the germline V gene are KGHDR and SFDVKD. The CDR3 sequence: CATAKGRGSQETQYF. In DNA form, the CDR3 reads TGTGCCACCGCTAAGGGCAGGGGCTCCCAAGAGACCCAGTACTTC.

There are many counts of this clonotype. V usage is TRBV14 and J usage is TRBJ1-4; no clear D gene. V was clipped by 6 bases and J by 5 bases, with 10 bases between them. CDR1 is SGHDN, CDR2 FVKESK, per germline. The CDR3 extends over 13 amino acids. The CDR3 spells CASSRGLNEKLFF. Here the CDR3 DNA reads TGTGCCAGCAGTCGAGGACTAAATGAAAAACTGTTTTTT.

This clonotype was seen a few times. The chain joins TRBV6-1 to TRBJ1-6; D is possibly TRBD1 (5 bases). Germline-derived CDR1 and CDR2 are MNHNS and SASEGT. Trimming stripped 0 bases from V and 8 bases from J, with 14 bases between. The CDR3 is 16 residues long. CDR3: CASSEAVDTPYSPLHF. The CDR3 DNA follows: TGTGCCAGCAGTGAAGCGGTGGACACTCCTTATTCACCCCTCCACTTT.

The chain is built from TRBV7-9 and TRBJ1-3, with D possibly matching TRBD1 (6 bases). With 5 bases removed from V and 4 bases from J, the gap between germline ends came to 15 bases. The CDR3 is 15 residues long. The germline gives CDR1 SEHNR, CDR2 FQNEAQ (reference sequence). CDR3: CASSLTGLYGNTIYF. The CDR3 region has the DNA TGTGCCAGCAGCCTTACAGGGCTTTACGGAAACACCATATATTTT.

The sample holds a few counts of this clonotype. This rearrangement joins TRBV5-6 to TRBJ2-1, with 10 bases that match TRBD1. Germline lookup yields CDR1 SGHDT and CDR2 YYEEEE. This CDR3 region has 16 residues. With V trimmed by 4 bases and J by 7 bases, 11 bases remained unmatched. This CDR3 is CASSGPDRGSTNEQFF. The CDR3 DNA reads TGTGCCAGCAGCGGGCCGGACAGGGGGTCGACGAATGAGCAGTTCTTC.

This clonotype was observed once. The chain carries TRBV7-8 and TRBJ1-2, with D unclear. The CDR3 is made up of 15 amino acids. Germline V gene data show CDR1 as SGHVS and CDR2 as FQNEAQ. V was shortened by 0 bases and J by 2 bases, with 10 bases between the two germline ends. CDR3 DNA sequence: TGTGCCAGCAGCTTAGCCATGGTCCGGAACTATGGCTACACCTTC. Its protein is CASSLAMVRNYGYTF.

The rearrangement uses TRBV5-1 and TRBJ1-3; unclear D gene. The CDR3 spans 15 residues. V was cut by 0 bases and J by 1 base, with 8 bases left in between. Germline CDR1 SGHRS, CDR2 YFSETQ. The CDR3 DNA sequence: TGCGCCAGCAGCTTGGAACAGCCTTCTGGAAACACCATATATTTT. Translating gives CASSLEQPSGNTIYF. Complete variable domain (other parts from reference TRBV5-1 and TRBJ1-3): KAGVTQTPRYLIKTRGQQVTLSCSPISGHRSVSWYQQTPGQGLQFLFEYFSETQRNKGNFPGRFSGRQFSNSRSEMNVSTLELGDSALYLCASSLEQPSGNTIYFGEGSWLTVV.

This chain uses TRBV27 with TRBJ2-3; 8 bases match TRBD2. With 6 bases clipped from V and 4 bases from J, the junction kept 21 bases outside the gene matches. CDR3 length equals 19 residues. CDR1 and CDR2 (germline): MNHEY, SMNVEV (reference sequence). The CDR3, as DNA: TGTGCCAGCAGCCCTACAGCGGGGGCTGGAGAGATTCCCCCAGATACGCAGTATTTT. Translating it yields CASSPTAGAGEIPPDTQYF.

This clonotype was counted a few times. The rearrangement joins TRBV25-1 to TRBJ1-2; D perhaps matches TRBD1 (6 bases). CDR3 size: 15 residues. The germline gives CDR1 MGHDK, CDR2 SYGVNS. Trimming took 1 base from V and 8 from J, leaving 17 bases between them. DNA for the CDR3: TGTGCCAGCAGTGAATTCGAGGGGGTATCGATGGGCTACACCTTC. Translating gives CASSEFEGVSMGYTF.

A note on this clonotype: No conserved phenylalanine or tryptophan is present at the end of the CDR3, so a read error is the likely explanation. The chain uses TRBV28 and TRBJ1-5; D is perhaps TRBD1 (5 bases). CDR1 is MDHEN, CDR2 SYDVKM, per germline. V was clipped by 1 base and J by 7 bases, with 11 bases between them. CDR3 length: 14 amino acids. The CDR3 spells CASSLSGVVQPQHC. In DNA, the CDR3 is TGTGCCAGCAGTTTATCGGGGGTAGTCCAGCCCCAGCATTGT.

This chain joins TRBV10-3 and TRBJ1-1; TRBD1 agrees at 8 bases. The germline gives CDR1 ENHRY, CDR2 SYGVKD. The CDR3 runs 15 residues. Trimming removed 7 bases from V and 1 base from J; junction bases left unmatched: 8. The CDR3 region has the DNA TGTGCCATCAAACCAACAGGGGGGTCGAACACTGAAGCTTTCTTT. Translated: CAIKPTGGSNTEAFF.

This clonotype was observed a few times. The rearrangement uses TRBV6-6 and TRBJ1-3; TRBD1 agrees at 9 bases. The CDR3 consists of 15 residues. Per germline, CDR1 MNHNY and CDR2 SVGAGI (reference sequence). V lost 4 bases and J lost 4; bases outside the gene matches: 5. The CDR3 DNA sequence: TGTGCCAGCAGTTTACAGGGGGCAGGAGGAAACACCATATATTTT. This sequence encodes CASSLQGAGGNTIYF.